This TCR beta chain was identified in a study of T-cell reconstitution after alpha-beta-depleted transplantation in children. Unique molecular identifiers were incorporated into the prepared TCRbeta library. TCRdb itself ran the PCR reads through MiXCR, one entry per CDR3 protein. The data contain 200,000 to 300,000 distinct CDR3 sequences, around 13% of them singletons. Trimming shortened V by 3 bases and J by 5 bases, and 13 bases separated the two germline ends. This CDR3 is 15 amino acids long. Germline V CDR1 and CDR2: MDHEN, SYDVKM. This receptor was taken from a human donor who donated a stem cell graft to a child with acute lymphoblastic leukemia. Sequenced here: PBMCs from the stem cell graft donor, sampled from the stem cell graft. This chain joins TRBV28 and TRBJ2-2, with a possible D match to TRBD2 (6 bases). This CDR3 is CASSFRGIKTGELFF. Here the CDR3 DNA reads TGTGCCAGCAGTTTCCGGGGGATCAAGACCGGGGAGCTGTTTTTT.